The rows below give T cell receptor beta chains drawn from one sample of a study of cytotoxic CD8 clonotypes in ibrutinib-treated CLL. The table came from immunoSEQ multiplex PCR; TCRdb's copy has only in-frame clones and leaves some out. The repertoire holds 150,000 to 200,000 clones, with around 70% as singletons. Material: PBMCs, obtained after 24 months of ibrutinib treatment. The receptors here all came from a human donor with chronic lymphocytic leukemia. Each CDR3 is given with its conserved first and last residue. The D gene is left open where the match is weak. The size field is filled for only some rows; it gives once, few, many or a size class.

cdr3_nt cdr3_aa v_call d_call clone_size j_call
TGTGCCAGCAGCGTTCTCAGAGGGGAGCAGTTCTTC CASSVLRGEQFF TRBV9 NA NA TRBJ2-1
TGTGCCAGCAGTAGGGGGCAGGTTGATCAGCCCCAGCATTTT CASSRGQVDQPQHF TRBV6-5 TRBD1 few TRBJ1-5
TGTGCCTGGAGTTCTAGAGCTACCGGGGAGCTGTTTTTT CAWSSRATGELFF TRBV30 NA NA TRBJ2-2
TGTGCCAGCAGCGTAGAACTATCTAGCACAGATACGCAGTATTTT CASSVELSSTDTQYF TRBV9 NA NA TRBJ2-3
TGTGCCAGCAGCGTACGACAGGGGGGAAATTCCGAGCAGTACTTC CASSVRQGGNSEQYF TRBV11-3 TRBD1 NA TRBJ2-7
TGTGCCAGCTCACCAGCGGCAACCCGTCCCGAGCAGTACTTC CASSPAATRPEQYF TRBV18 NA NA TRBJ2-7
TGTGCCAGCAGCCCGGGACAGGGGAATGAGCAGTTCTTC CASSPGQGNEQFF TRBV7-9 TRBD1 NA TRBJ2-1
TGTGCCAGCAGTTACGGCGGGAACTCCTACGAGCAGTACTTC CASSYGGNSYEQYF TRBV6-5 NA NA TRBJ2-7
TGTGCCAGCAGCCCGAGTTACAGGGATCCGGCTCGGCTGTTTTTT CASSPSYRDPARLFF TRBV7-6 NA NA TRBJ1-4
TGTGCCACCAGCAGAGGTTTGGGGAGCGGGAGGCCCTACGAGCAGTACTTC CATSRGLGSGRPYEQYF TRBV15 TRBD2 NA TRBJ2-7
TGCGCCAGCAGCCAAGATGTTAGGGGGATCACCACAGATACGCAGTATTTT CASSQDVRGITTDTQYF TRBV4-3 NA NA TRBJ2-3
TGTGCCAGCAGTGATACCGGGGCAGGGAAATACGAGCAGTACTTC CASSDTGAGKYEQYF TRBV25-1 NA NA TRBJ2-7
TGTGCCAGCACCGACCCCCGACTAGCGGGAGAGTTTATGTCCTACGAGCAGTACTTC CASTDPRLAGEFMSYEQYF TRBV9 TRBD2 NA TRBJ2-7
TGTGCCAGCAGCTCCGTTCAGGCCGGGGAGCTGTTTTTT CASSSVQAGELFF TRBV11-2 NA once TRBJ2-2
TGCGCCAGCAGAGGATTTCGGCGGGGCAATCAGCCCCAGCATTTT CASRGFRRGNQPQHF TRBV10-1 NA few TRBJ1-5
TGTGCCAGCAGTTATGTGACAGGCGATAATGAAAAACTGTTTTTT CASSYVTGDNEKLFF TRBV6-5 NA NA TRBJ1-4
TGTGCCAGCGGATCGAAGTGGAACACCATATATTTT CASGSKWNTIYF TRBV7-9 NA NA TRBJ1-3
TGTGCCAGCTCACCTGGGACAGGGTATATCGATGAGCAGTTCTTC CASSPGTGYIDEQFF TRBV18 TRBD1 NA TRBJ2-1
TGTGCCAGCAGCTTACCAGGGGGCTTTGGCTACACCTTC CASSLPGGFGYTF TRBV7-3 TRBD1 few TRBJ1-2
TGTGCCAGCAGCTTAAATTACTACAATGAGCAGTTCTTC CASSLNYYNEQFF TRBV7-2 NA NA TRBJ2-1
TGTGCCAGCTCACCCCGAGACAGGGGAGAGACCCAGTACTTC CASSPRDRGETQYF TRBV18 TRBD1 few TRBJ2-5
TGTGCCAGCAGACCAGAGACGGGTGGTACGACTGAAGCTTTCTTT CASRPETGGTTEAFF TRBV7-4 NA NA TRBJ1-1
TGTGCCACCAGCAGCCGTACGGGGCAGGGACAGTACTTC CATSSRTGQGQYF TRBV15 NA NA TRBJ2-7
TGTGCCAGCAGTTACCTACCCACCAGATACGAGCAGTACTTC CASSYLPTRYEQYF TRBV6-5 NA NA TRBJ2-7
TGTGCCAGTGGGAGGGAACAGGGGAACTATGGCTACACCTTC CASGREQGNYGYTF TRBV6-1 TRBD1 few TRBJ1-2
TGTGCCAGCAGTGACGGCGTAGTACTATATGAGCAGTTCTTC CASSDGVVLYEQFF TRBV2 NA NA TRBJ2-1
TGTGCCAGCAGTGGGAACCAAGAGACCCAGTACTTC CASSGNQETQYF TRBV25-1 NA few TRBJ2-5
TGTGCCAGCAGCTTAGGAGGGGCCCTCTACGAGCAGTACTTC CASSLGGALYEQYF TRBV7-8 NA NA TRBJ2-7
TGTGCCAGCAGCACAGGGGCCCAGCAGTTCTTC CASSTGAQQFF TRBV21-1 NA NA TRBJ2-1
TGTGCCAGCAGCTTTAGTCCAGGGGTCCCCAAAAACATTCAGTACTTC CASSFSPGVPKNIQYF TRBV7-8 NA NA TRBJ2-4
TGTGCCAGCAGCTTGGGTGGCGGAAAGAACACCGGGGAGCTGTTTTTT CASSLGGGKNTGELFF TRBV5-4 NA NA TRBJ2-2
TGTGCCAGTCCTCTGACAGGGGAAGGTGAAAAACTGTTTTTT CASPLTGEGEKLFF TRBV25-1 TRBD1 NA TRBJ1-4
TGTGCCAGCAGCGTAGTCTTGGGGGGCACAGATACGCAGTATTTT CASSVVLGGTDTQYF TRBV9 NA NA TRBJ2-3
TGCGCCAGCAGCCAAGTCAGGGGGTTTGGTGGCTACACCTTC CASSQVRGFGGYTF TRBV4-3 TRBD1 NA TRBJ1-2
TGTGCCTGGAGCCAAGGGACAGGGGGATTCGACGAGCAGTACTTC CAWSQGTGGFDEQYF TRBV30 TRBD1 NA TRBJ2-7
TGCGCCAGCAGCTTGGCCTCGGGGACAGTTGAAGCTTTCTTT CASSLASGTVEAFF TRBV5-1 TRBD1 NA TRBJ1-1
TGCGCCAGCAGCTTCGCGTCGTCCTCTGGAAACACCATATATTTT CASSFASSSGNTIYF TRBV5-1 NA NA TRBJ1-3
TGTGCCAGCAGCAGGGGGAGCTCCTACGAGCAGTACTTC CASSRGSSYEQYF TRBV9 NA NA TRBJ2-7
TGTGCCAGCAGCCTACGGGGAGGAGCAGGGGATCTGGTTGGCTACACCTTC CASSLRGGAGDLVGYTF TRBV4-2 NA few TRBJ1-2
TGTGCCAGCAGCCAAACGCATAGCGGACACCTGAGGGAAGAGACCCAGTACTTC CASSQTHSGHLREETQYF TRBV7-6 NA once TRBJ2-5
TGTGCCAGCAGCTTAGGGCAGAACACCGGGGAGCTGTTTTTT CASSLGQNTGELFF TRBV7-7 NA few TRBJ2-2
TGTGCCAGCAGCTCGGACAGGGGGATTTACGGCGAGCAGTACTTC CASSSDRGIYGEQYF TRBV7-8 TRBD1 once TRBJ2-7
TGTGCCAGCAGTGAAGCGGGGAGGTCCAGCACAGATACGCAGTATTTT CASSEAGRSSTDTQYF TRBV25-1 NA NA TRBJ2-3
TGTGCCAGCAGTGCCAGGCACGGGTACGAGCAGTACTTC CASSARHGYEQYF TRBV6-4 NA NA TRBJ2-7
TGCAGTGTCGGGGGGAGTCCGCAGTATTTT CSVGGSPQYF TRBV20-1 TRBD2 NA TRBJ2-3
TGTGCCAGCAGCTTATTTCAGGGGGCGCTTAGAGATACGCAGTATTTT CASSLFQGALRDTQYF TRBV7-9 TRBD1 NA TRBJ2-3
TGTGCCAGCAGTGTGCAGGGAGGGACCAGCACAGATACGCAGTATTTT CASSVQGGTSTDTQYF TRBV2 TRBD2 NA TRBJ2-3
TGCGCCAGCAGCCAAGACTTTCACAGAAACACCGGGGAGCTGTTTTTT CASSQDFHRNTGELFF TRBV4-1 NA NA TRBJ2-2
TGTGCCAGCAGCGTAGAAGCAGGACAGGGTATAAACTATGGCTACACCTTC CASSVEAGQGINYGYTF TRBV9 TRBD1 NA TRBJ1-2
TGTGCCAGCAGCCCCGGGACAGGGAAGATCGAGCCCCAGCATTTT CASSPGTGKIEPQHF TRBV7-8 TRBD1 NA TRBJ1-5
TGCAGCGCCACCGGGACAGGGGCCCCTGAAGCTTTCTTT CSATGTGAPEAFF TRBV29-1 TRBD1 once TRBJ1-1
TGTGCCAGCAGATCCAGCGGGAGGGGCGGGGAGCTGTTTTTT CASRSSGRGGELFF TRBV6-1 TRBD2 NA TRBJ2-2
TGCGCCAGCAGCTTTGAGGGGGCCACAGATACGCAGTATTTT CASSFEGATDTQYF TRBV5-1 TRBD1 NA TRBJ2-3
TGTGCCAGCAGCGTACCTTCAGGGGCAGATACGCAGTATTTT CASSVPSGADTQYF TRBV9 NA NA TRBJ2-3
TGTGCCAGCAGCTTACGAGGGAGGCACGAAAAACTGTTTTTT CASSLRGRHEKLFF TRBV7-2 NA NA TRBJ1-4
TGTGCCAGCAGCTTGACTAGCAATAGCCTTCTTTACAATGAGCAGTTCTTC CASSLTSNSLLYNEQFF TRBV5-5 NA NA TRBJ2-1
TGTGCCAGCAGTGGCCCACCCGGGGAGCTGTTTTTT CASSGPPGELFF TRBV25-1 NA NA TRBJ2-2
TGTGCCAGCAGTGGCTTTCCCGGGAGGGCCATGGGCGAGCAGTACTTC CASSGFPGRAMGEQYF TRBV25-1 TRBD2 NA TRBJ2-7
TGTGCCAGCAGTTTATTCAGCGGGAACGAGCAGTACTTC CASSLFSGNEQYF TRBV27 TRBD2 NA TRBJ2-7
TGCGCCAGCAGCTTCGATCCGAGCTCTGGGGCCAACGTCCTGACTTTC CASSFDPSSGANVLTF TRBV5-1 NA few TRBJ2-6